The 16 T cell receptor beta chains in this list originate from one sample, sequenced in a study of cytomegalovirus exposure and HLA in healthy donors. This PCR relied on a set of 60 Vbeta primers and 13 Jbeta primers. Using immunoSEQ multiplex PCR, the repertoire was profiled, and TCRdb retains in-frame clones only, with some absent. The data hold around 150,000 clones, with 70% to 85% observed a single time. The sample comprised PBMCs. All receptors derive from a man aged 45-65 years in good health and CMV-seropositive.

The chain links TRBV6-5 to TRBJ2-7, with 7 positions matching TRBD1. Looked up from germline, CDR1 is MNHEY and CDR2 is SVGAGI. The J segment lost 5 bases and the V segment lost 6 bases, leaving 7 bases of the junction unmatched. The CDR3 covers 13 residues. The CDR3 nucleotides are TGTGCCAGCAGCCCCCGACAGGGAAACGAGCAGTACTTC. Translating gives CASSPRQGNEQYF.

The V call is TRBV5-6, the J call TRBJ2-5, with D possibly being TRBD2 (6 bases). CDR1 and CDR2 from the germline V gene are SGHDT and YYEEEE. The CDR3 has 16 residues. The V end was cut by 4 bases, the J end by 9 bases, with 25 bases between. In DNA form, the CDR3 reads TGTGCCAGCAGCGGGAGGACCCCGGGGGAGCTCAGGGCCCAGTACTTC. Its translation is CASSGRTPGELRAQYF. The variable domain in full, with the rest retrieved from reference TRBV5-6 and TRBJ2-5, is DAGVTQSPTHLIKTRGQQVTLRCSPKSGHDTVSWYQQALGQGPQFIFQYYEEEERQRGNFPDRFSGHQFPNYSSELNVNALLLGDSALYLCASSGRTPGELRAQYFGPGTRLLVL.

The V call is TRBV10-1, the J call TRBJ2-2; 7 bases are a match to TRBD2. Germline loops: CDR1 WNHNN, CDR2 SYGVQD (reference sequence). V lost 9 bases to trimming and J lost 4 bases; unmatched junction nucleotides: 8. The CDR3 is 14 residues long. CDR3 sequence (DNA): TGCGCCAGTAGCGGGCGAGGGAGCACCGGGGAGCTGTTTTTT. Translation: CASSGRGSTGELFF.

This clone was observed a single time. V usage is TRBV7-2 and J usage is TRBJ2-7, with 7 bases lining up with TRBD1. The trim removed 2 bases at V and 5 bases at J, leaving 12 bases unmatched. This CDR3 contains 16 residues. Germline-derived CDR1 and CDR2 are SGHTA and FQGNSA. Written as DNA, the CDR3 is TGTGCCAGCAGCTTATACTCTAGCAGGGGGTCCCACGAGCAGTACTTC. Its protein is CASSLYSSRGSHEQYF.

The gene calls are TRBV6-5 and TRBJ1-4; D is possibly TRBD1 (5 bases). V was trimmed by 5 bases and J by 0 bases, leaving 7 bases between them. Germline CDR1 reads MNHEY; CDR2 reads SVGAGI. The CDR3 runs to 14 residues. The CDR3 DNA reads as TGTGCCAGCAGTAGACAGACAACTAATGAAAAACTGTTTTTT. Its translation: CASSRQTTNEKLFF.

V and J are TRBV19 and TRBJ2-7; 10 nucleotides match TRBD1. CDR1 is LNHDA and CDR2 is SQIVND in the germline V gene (reference sequence). The CDR3 extends over 13 amino acids. The ends lost 8 bases at V and 4 bases at J; junction bases unmatched: 5. The CDR3 sequence is CASCPGQGYEQYF. The CDR3 coding sequence is TGTGCCAGTTGTCCGGGACAGGGGTACGAGCAGTACTTC.

J is TRBJ2-4 and V is TRBV21-1; the table's TRBD2 call for D was not verified on the DNA. TRBV21-1 is a listed pseudogene. This CDR3 is 16 amino acids long. The DNA of the CDR3 is TGTGCCAGCAGCAGGGCAGGAGATAGCGTCTTGAACATTCAGTACTTC. The encoded protein is CASSRAGDSVLNIQYF.

The chain carries TRBV30 and TRBJ1-4; 9 bases map to TRBD1. This CDR3 has 14 residues. The germline V gene encodes CDR1 GTSNPN and CDR2 SVGIG (reference sequence). Trimming took 3 bases from V and 7 from J; bases not matched to a gene: 6. The CDR3 DNA reads TGTGCCTGGAGCACAGGACAGGGGCGTGAAAAACTGTTTTTT. Translating gives CAWSTGQGREKLFF. Supplemented by reference TRBV30 and TRBJ1-4, the full variable domain reads SQTIHQWPATLVQPVGSPLSLECTVEGTSNPNLYWYRQAAGRGLQLLFYSVGIGQISSEVPQNLSASRPQDRQFILSSKKLLLSDSGFYLCAWSTGQGREKLFFGSGTQLSVL.

The chain couples TRBV25-1 to TRBJ1-1; 7 nucleotides line up with TRBD1. CDR1 and CDR2 from the germline V gene are MGHDK and SYGVNS. V dropped 10 bases and J dropped 0; count of bases not matched to a gene: 8. The CDR3 runs to 14 residues. This CDR3 is CATSRRGMNTEAFF. The DNA for the CDR3 is TGTGCCACCTCCCGCAGGGGGATGAACACTGAAGCTTTCTTT.

In its sample, this clone was seen a few times. J is TRBJ2-7 and V is TRBV6-1; 7 nucleotides match TRBD2. Germline lookup yields CDR1 MNHNS and CDR2 SASEGT. V lost 6 bases, J lost 1 base, and 3 bases stayed unmatched. The CDR3 is 13 residues long. CDR3 DNA sequence: TGTGCCAGCAGGCAACTAGCGTCCTACGAGCAGTACTTC. Its protein product is CASRQLASYEQYF.

V gene TRBV5-5 combines with J gene TRBJ1-5, with a possible D match to TRBD1 (5 bases). This CDR3 comprises 14 residues. Germline CDR1 and CDR2: SGHKS and YYEKEE (reference sequence). V was trimmed by 0 bases and J by 7 bases, leaving 11 bases between them. CDR3 bases: TGTGCCAGCAGCTTGGCCGCAGGGAGGCAGCCCCAGCATTTT. As protein: CASSLAAGRQPQHF.

This clone has just one count. The chain is built from TRBV9 and TRBJ2-5; TRBD2 is a possible D gene (5 bases). The J call may not be correct, given that the DNA end is closer to TRBJ2-7. This CDR3 spans 13 amino acids. Per the germline V gene, CDR1 is SGDLS and CDR2 is YYNGEE. CDR3: CASNQRLSDEQYF. Written as DNA, the CDR3 is TGTGCCAGCAACCAGCGGTTGTCCGACGAGCAGTACTTC.

This chain joins TRBV18 and TRBJ2-1; 8 nucleotides align to TRBD2. The germline gives CDR1 KGHSH, CDR2 LQKENI. The J segment lost 5 bases and the V segment lost 6 bases, leaving 9 bases of the junction unmatched. This CDR3 spans 15 amino acids. The CDR3 region has the DNA TGTGCCAGCTCTGCCGGGACTAGTTCCCACAATGAGCAGTTCTTC. Translating gives CASSAGTSSHNEQFF.

This clone was seen more than once but under ten times. This chain uses TRBV27 with TRBJ1-2, with 11 bases lining up with TRBD1. Trimming at V came to 1 base and at J to 8 bases, leaving 6 bases not matched to a gene. The CDR3 length is 15 residues. Germline values: CDR1 MNHEY, CDR2 SMNVEV (reference sequence). The CDR3 coding sequence is TGTGCCAGCAGTTTATTTTGGACAGGGGGCGAAGGCTACACCTTC. Residues: CASSLFWTGGEGYTF.

The chain joins TRBV6-7 to TRBJ1-2; D might be TRBD1 (5 bases). TRBV6-7 is given ORF status, its function remaining uncertain. V was pared by 1 base and J by 8 bases, with 14 bases between. The length of the CDR3 is 14 residues. The CDR3 spells CASSYYTGHRGYTF. CDR3 in DNA: TGTGCCAGCAGTTACTACACCGGACACCGAGGCTACACCTTC.

V is TRBV19 and J is TRBJ1-2; a weak D match, TRBD1 (6 bases). The CDR3 extends over 15 amino acids. Germline V gene sequence: CDR1 LNHDA, CDR2 SQIVND (reference sequence). V shed 0 bases and J shed 5 bases, with 13 bases lying between them. CDR3 sequence (DNA): TGTGCCAGTAGTATAGATCCTAAGGGGACATATGGCTACACCTTC. Its protein is CASSIDPKGTYGYTF.